These T cell receptor beta chains were read from a single sample in a study of T-cell memory formation after mild COVID-19. MiXCR was run by TCRdb on the 5' RACE reads, yielding one entry per CDR3 protein. Counted here are fewer than 250,000 distinct CDR3 sequences, around 30% occurring once; the ten biggest clones make up over 10%. Material: PBMCs or a T cell subset sorted from them (not recorded which). The receptors were sampled from an adult woman who had mild COVID-19 (a few samples of this study predate the infection). Cell type and time point are not known. Each CDR3 is given with its conserved first and last residue. Each record gives: D gene, clone size, J gene, V gene, CDR3 protein, CDR3 DNA. The D gene is left open where the match is weak. Clone size is stated in some rows and not others, as once, few, many or a class when expanded.

D gene: NA
clone size: NA
J gene: TRBJ1-2
V gene: TRBV20-1
CDR3 protein: CSAHLGEAHGYTF
CDR3 DNA: TGCAGTGCCCACCTAGGGGAGGCACATGGCTACACCTTC

D gene: NA
clone size: NA
J gene: TRBJ2-7
V gene: TRBV7-6
CDR3 protein: CASSLESFSLEQYF
CDR3 DNA: TGTGCCAGCAGCTTAGAAAGCTTTTCTCTCGAGCAGTACTTC

D gene: NA
clone size: NA
J gene: TRBJ2-7
V gene: TRBV10-3
CDR3 protein: CAIRGHSSYEQYF
CDR3 DNA: TGTGCCATCAGGGGTCACAGCTCCTACGAGCAGTACTTC

D gene: NA
clone size: NA
J gene: TRBJ2-7
V gene: TRBV2
CDR3 protein: CASSDLGAVGEQYF
CDR3 DNA: TGTGCCAGCAGTGATTTGGGGGCGGTGGGCGAGCAGTACTTC

D gene: NA
clone size: NA
J gene: TRBJ2-7
V gene: TRBV7-2
CDR3 protein: CASSRPAREQYF
CDR3 DNA: TGTGCCAGCAGCCGACCGGCTCGCGAGCAGTACTTC

D gene: NA
clone size: NA
J gene: TRBJ1-4
V gene: TRBV6-1
CDR3 protein: CASSVYRDATNEKLFF
CDR3 DNA: TGTGCCAGCAGTGTCTATAGAGATGCAACTAATGAAAAACTGTTTTTT

D gene: NA
clone size: few
J gene: TRBJ1-5
V gene: TRBV19
CDR3 protein: CASSIGGAYNQPQHF
CDR3 DNA: TGTGCCAGTAGTATCGGGGGGGCTTACAATCAGCCCCAGCATTTT

D gene: NA
clone size: few
J gene: TRBJ2-1
V gene: TRBV12-3/TRBV12-4
CDR3 protein: CASSPFILSSYNEQFF
CDR3 DNA: TGTGCCAGCAGTCCCTTCATACTGAGCTCCTACAATGAGCAGTTCTTC

D gene: TRBD1
clone size: NA
J gene: TRBJ1-1
V gene: TRBV7-9
CDR3 protein: CASSEQGQGGNTEAFF
CDR3 DNA: TGTGCCAGCAGCGAACAAGGACAGGGAGGGAACACTGAAGCTTTCTTT

D gene: TRBD1
clone size: few
J gene: TRBJ1-2
V gene: TRBV5-1
CDR3 protein: CASSVDRGHNYGYTF
CDR3 DNA: TGCGCCAGCAGCGTGGACAGGGGCCATAACTATGGCTACACCTTC

D gene: TRBD1
clone size: NA
J gene: TRBJ1-5
V gene: TRBV27
CDR3 protein: CASRRDRVSNQPQHF
CDR3 DNA: TGTGCCAGCAGAAGGGACAGGGTTAGCAATCAGCCCCAGCATTTT

D gene: NA
clone size: NA
J gene: TRBJ1-2
V gene: TRBV6-5
CDR3 protein: CASTSGPTTNYGYTF
CDR3 DNA: TGTGCCAGCACGTCAGGTCCCACAACTAACTATGGCTACACCTTC

D gene: NA
clone size: many
J gene: TRBJ1-1
V gene: TRBV6-1
CDR3 protein: CASSPPGSPEAFF
CDR3 DNA: TGTGCCAGCAGTCCCCCAGGGAGCCCTGAAGCTTTCTTT

D gene: TRBD1
clone size: NA
J gene: TRBJ1-1
V gene: TRBV5-5
CDR3 protein: CASSPRDRAPRAFF
CDR3 DNA: TGTGCCAGCAGCCCACGGGACAGGGCCCCGAGGGCTTTCTTT

D gene: NA
clone size: NA
J gene: TRBJ2-5
V gene: TRBV7-8
CDR3 protein: CASSLATQGEETQYF
CDR3 DNA: TGTGCCAGCAGCTTAGCGACACAGGGAGAGGAGACCCAGTACTTC

D gene: NA
clone size: NA
J gene: TRBJ1-1
V gene: TRBV20-1
CDR3 protein: CSAVLHRRRLEAFF
CDR3 DNA: TGCAGTGCAGTCCTCCATCGAAGAAGGTTAGAAGCTTTCTTT

D gene: NA
clone size: once
J gene: TRBJ1-1
V gene: TRBV7-3
CDR3 protein: CASSSIGTVNTEAFF
CDR3 DNA: TGTGCCAGCAGCTCCATAGGAACAGTAAACACTGAAGCTTTCTTT

D gene: TRBD2
clone size: once
J gene: TRBJ2-7
V gene: TRBV4-1
CDR3 protein: CASSQPGLAWSSYEQYF
CDR3 DNA: TGCGCCAGCAGCCAGCCCGGACTAGCGTGGAGCTCCTACGAGCAGTACTTC

D gene: NA
clone size: few
J gene: TRBJ2-5
V gene: TRBV15
CDR3 protein: CATSRDPPGNQETQYF
CDR3 DNA: TGTGCCACCAGCAGAGATCCCCCAGGGAATCAAGAGACCCAGTACTTC

D gene: TRBD2
clone size: once
J gene: TRBJ2-1
V gene: TRBV7-9
CDR3 protein: CASSRVLAWNEQFF
CDR3 DNA: TGTGCCAGCAGCCGGGTACTAGCGTGGAATGAGCAGTTCTTC

D gene: TRBD1
clone size: few
J gene: TRBJ1-1
V gene: TRBV7-9
CDR3 protein: CASSSLGQGMNTEAFF
CDR3 DNA: TGTGCCAGCAGCTCCCTAGGACAGGGGATGAACACTGAAGCTTTCTTT

D gene: TRBD1
clone size: few
J gene: TRBJ1-3
V gene: TRBV10-3
CDR3 protein: CAISSETGQSSGNTIYF
CDR3 DNA: TGTGCCATCAGTTCGGAGACGGGACAGAGCTCTGGAAACACCATATATTTT

D gene: TRBD1
clone size: few
J gene: TRBJ2-7
V gene: TRBV7-2
CDR3 protein: CASSMQGAKYEQYF
CDR3 DNA: TGTGCCAGCAGCATGCAGGGGGCTAAGTACGAGCAGTACTTC

D gene: TRBD1
clone size: NA
J gene: TRBJ2-2
V gene: TRBV24-1
CDR3 protein: CATLPGQGFTGELFF
CDR3 DNA: TGTGCCACCCTACCAGGACAGGGGTTCACCGGGGAGCTGTTTTTT

D gene: NA
clone size: NA
J gene: TRBJ2-7
V gene: TRBV5-4
CDR3 protein: CASRIQGSGYEQYF
CDR3 DNA: TGTGCCAGCAGAATACAGGGTTCGGGCTACGAGCAGTACTTC

D gene: NA
clone size: NA
J gene: TRBJ2-5
V gene: TRBV5-5
CDR3 protein: CASSPGGVLQETQYF
CDR3 DNA: TGTGCCAGCAGCCCCGGAGGGGTTCTGCAAGAGACCCAGTACTTC

D gene: TRBD2
clone size: NA
J gene: TRBJ2-7
V gene: TRBV29-1
CDR3 protein: CSVGASGYEQYF
CDR3 DNA: TGCAGCGTTGGGGCTAGCGGCTACGAGCAGTACTTC

D gene: NA
clone size: few
J gene: TRBJ2-7
V gene: TRBV9
CDR3 protein: CASSADGGGYEQYF
CDR3 DNA: TGTGCCAGCAGCGCCGACGGTGGGGGCTACGAGCAGTACTTC

D gene: NA
clone size: few
J gene: TRBJ2-7
V gene: TRBV6-5
CDR3 protein: CASSDESSYEQYF
CDR3 DNA: TGTGCCAGCAGTGACGAGAGTTCCTACGAGCAGTACTTC

D gene: NA
clone size: few
J gene: TRBJ1-2
V gene: TRBV6-5
CDR3 protein: CASSYTRTPNYGYTF
CDR3 DNA: TGTGCCAGCAGTTACACAAGAACACCCAACTATGGCTACACCTTC

D gene: NA
clone size: NA
J gene: TRBJ2-1
V gene: TRBV6-6
CDR3 protein: CASSNPGRPNEQFF
CDR3 DNA: TGTGCCAGCAGTAACCCCGGCCGTCCGAATGAGCAGTTCTTC

D gene: NA
clone size: few
J gene: TRBJ2-1
V gene: TRBV14
CDR3 protein: CASSQGRERHYNEQFF
CDR3 DNA: TGTGCCAGCAGTCAGGGACGGGAGCGCCACTACAATGAGCAGTTCTTC

D gene: TRBD2
clone size: few
J gene: TRBJ2-1
V gene: TRBV7-3
CDR3 protein: CASSLNPRLERDPYNEQFF
CDR3 DNA: TGTGCCAGCAGCTTAAACCCCCGTCTGGAGCGGGACCCTTACAATGAGCAGTTCTTC

D gene: NA
clone size: NA
J gene: TRBJ1-1
V gene: TRBV6-2/TRBV6-3
CDR3 protein: CASSSLYDRGGGENTEAFF
CDR3 DNA: TGTGCCAGCAGTTCCCTCTACGACAGAGGAGGGGGTGAGAACACTGAAGCTTTCTTT

D gene: TRBD2
clone size: few
J gene: TRBJ2-1
V gene: TRBV11-2
CDR3 protein: CASSPYGTSSSYNEQFF
CDR3 DNA: TGTGCCAGCAGCCCATACGGGACTAGCAGCTCCTACAATGAGCAGTTCTTC

D gene: NA
clone size: few
J gene: TRBJ2-7
V gene: TRBV20-1
CDR3 protein: CSAPDLPNLYYEQYF
CDR3 DNA: TGCAGTGCCCCGGACCTTCCAAACCTATACTACGAGCAGTACTTC

D gene: TRBD1
clone size: few
J gene: TRBJ2-7
V gene: TRBV5-1
CDR3 protein: CASRGDSLYEQYF
CDR3 DNA: TGCGCCAGCAGAGGGGACAGTCTTTACGAGCAGTACTTC

D gene: TRBD1
clone size: NA
J gene: TRBJ2-7
V gene: TRBV15
CDR3 protein: CATSRDPTGGVYEQYF
CDR3 DNA: TGTGCCACCAGCAGAGACCCGACAGGGGGGGTGTACGAGCAGTACTTC

D gene: TRBD2
clone size: few
J gene: TRBJ2-7
V gene: TRBV11-3
CDR3 protein: CASSPWGEGSYEQYF
CDR3 DNA: TGTGCCAGCAGCCCCTGGGGGGAGGGCTCCTACGAGCAGTACTTC

D gene: TRBD1
clone size: few
J gene: TRBJ2-3
V gene: TRBV7-9
CDR3 protein: CASSSRQGAITDTQYF
CDR3 DNA: TGTGCCAGCAGCTCGAGACAGGGGGCGATTACAGATACGCAGTATTTT